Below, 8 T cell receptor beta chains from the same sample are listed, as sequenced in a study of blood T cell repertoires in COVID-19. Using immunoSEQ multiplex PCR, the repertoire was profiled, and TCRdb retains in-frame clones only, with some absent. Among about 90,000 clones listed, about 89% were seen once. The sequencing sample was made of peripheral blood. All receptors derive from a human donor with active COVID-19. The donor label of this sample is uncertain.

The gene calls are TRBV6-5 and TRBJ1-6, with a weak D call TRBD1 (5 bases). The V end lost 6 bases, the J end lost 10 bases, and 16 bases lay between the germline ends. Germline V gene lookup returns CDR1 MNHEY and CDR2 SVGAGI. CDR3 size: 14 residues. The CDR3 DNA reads TGTGCCAGCAGCGGCCTGGAGTGGGGCTCACCCCTCCACTTT. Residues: CASSGLEWGSPLHF.

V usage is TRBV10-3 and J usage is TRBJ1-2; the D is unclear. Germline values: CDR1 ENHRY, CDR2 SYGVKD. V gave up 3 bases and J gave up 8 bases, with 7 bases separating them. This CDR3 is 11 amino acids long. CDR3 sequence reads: CAISDEAGYTF. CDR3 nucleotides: TGTGCCATCAGTGATGAGGCCGGCTACACCTTC.

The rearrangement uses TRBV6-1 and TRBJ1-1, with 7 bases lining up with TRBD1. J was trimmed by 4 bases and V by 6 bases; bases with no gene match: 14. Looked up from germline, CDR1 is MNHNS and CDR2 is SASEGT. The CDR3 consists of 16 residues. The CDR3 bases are TGTGCCAGCAGAGAAAACCCGACAGGGCTAGGCACTGAAGCTTTCTTT. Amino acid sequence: CASRENPTGLGTEAFF.

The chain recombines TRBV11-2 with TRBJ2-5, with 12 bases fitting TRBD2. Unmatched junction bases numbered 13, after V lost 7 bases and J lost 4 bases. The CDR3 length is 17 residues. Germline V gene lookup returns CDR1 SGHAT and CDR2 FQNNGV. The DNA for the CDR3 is TGTGCCAGCACCCAGAGGCTAGCGGGGGGGCACGGAGAGACCCAGTACTTC. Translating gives CASTQRLAGGHGETQYF.

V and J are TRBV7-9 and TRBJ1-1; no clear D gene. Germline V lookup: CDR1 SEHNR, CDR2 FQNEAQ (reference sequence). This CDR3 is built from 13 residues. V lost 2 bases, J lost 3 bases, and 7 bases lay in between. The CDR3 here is CASSLLPDTEAFF. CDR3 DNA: TGTGCCAGCAGCTTACTGCCAGACACTGAAGCTTTCTTT. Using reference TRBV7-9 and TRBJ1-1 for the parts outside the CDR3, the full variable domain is DTGVSQNPRHKITKRGQNVTFRCDPISEHNRLYWYRQTLGQGPEFLTYFQNEAQLEKSRLLSDRFSAERPKGSFSTLEIQRTEQGDSAMYLCASSLLPDTEAFFGQGTRLTVV.

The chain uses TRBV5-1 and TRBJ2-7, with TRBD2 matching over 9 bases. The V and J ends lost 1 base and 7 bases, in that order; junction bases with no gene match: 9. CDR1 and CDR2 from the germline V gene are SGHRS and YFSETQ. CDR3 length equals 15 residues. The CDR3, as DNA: TGCGCCAGCAGCTTGTTGGGACTAGCTTCTAATGAGCAGTACTTC. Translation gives CASSLLGLASNEQYF.

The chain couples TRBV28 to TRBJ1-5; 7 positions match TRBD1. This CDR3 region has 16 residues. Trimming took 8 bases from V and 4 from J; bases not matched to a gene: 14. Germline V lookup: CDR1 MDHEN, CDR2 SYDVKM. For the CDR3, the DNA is TGTGCCAGCGAGGGGGAAACAGGGGCGCCTAATCAGCCCCAGCATTTT. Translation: CASEGETGAPNQPQHF. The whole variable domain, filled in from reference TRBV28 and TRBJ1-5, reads DVKVTQSSRYLVKRTGEKVFLECVQDMDHENMFWYRQDPGLGLRLIYFSYDVKMKEKGDIPEGYSVSREKKERFSLILESASTNQTSMYLCASEGETGAPNQPQHFGDGTRLSIL.

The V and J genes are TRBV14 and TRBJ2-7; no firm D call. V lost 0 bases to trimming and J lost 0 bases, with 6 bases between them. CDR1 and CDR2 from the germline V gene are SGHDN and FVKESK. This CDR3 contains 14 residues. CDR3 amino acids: CASSQDAVSYEQYF. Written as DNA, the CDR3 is TGTGCCAGCAGCCAAGATGCAGTCTCCTACGAGCAGTACTTC.